The sequence of this TCR beta chain was determined in a study of blood T cell repertoires in COVID-19. Turning to the study itself: T cells, B-cell-depleted T cells, or PBMCs provided the cDNA or gDNA that served as material.

Concerning this clone itself: Other DNA sequences of this sample code for an identical CDR3.

The method was immunoSEQ multiplex PCR; TCRdb's version includes in-frame clones alone and lacks a portion of them. The sample lists hundreds of thousands of clones; roughly 85% were seen once. Germline-derived CDR1 and CDR2 are LGHDT and YNNKEL (reference sequence). The CDR3 is made up of 12 amino acids. The V segment lost 4 bases and the J segment 8 bases; nucleotides outside the gene matches: 3. V usage is TRBV3-1 (or the pseudogene TRBV3-2) and J usage is TRBJ1-2, with 8 bases identical to TRBD1. The sample taken for sequencing was PBMCs or T cells enriched from blood (not recorded which). The receptor comes from a woman between 45 and 65 years old who had been exposed to COVID-19. In nucleotides, the CDR3 is TGTGCCAGCAGCCCAGGGGGCAGGGGCTACACCTTC. Protein sequence: CASSPGGRGYTF.